The 15 T cell receptor beta chains presented below share a single source sample, sequenced in a study of blood T cell repertoires in COVID-19. TCRdb's table, derived via immunoSEQ multiplex PCR, lists solely in-frame clones and lacks some. The sample holds about 250,000 clones, approximately 91% seen once. Sequencing was carried out using peripheral blood. All receptors come from a man aged 30-40 years with COVID-19, enrolled during active disease.

The gene calls are TRBV19 and TRBJ2-1, with 7 bases aligning to TRBD2. The CDR3 extends over 15 amino acids. V lost 5 bases and J lost 7; bases outside the gene matches: 11. Per the germline V gene, CDR1 is LNHDA and CDR2 is SQIVND (reference sequence). The CDR3 bases are TGTGCCAGTAGTCCCTTGGGGGGGGTACGGAATGAGCAGTTCTTC. It codes for CASSPLGGVRNEQFF.

The genes are TRBV10-3 and TRBJ1-6; TRBD1 agrees at 8 bases. Looked up from germline, CDR1 is ENHRY and CDR2 is SYGVKD. Trimming took 10 bases from V and 9 from J; bases not matched to a gene: 11. CDR3 length: 14 residues. CDR3 DNA: TGTGCCACACTAGCTCAGGGGGCGAGTTCACCCCTCCACTTT. Its translation is CATLAQGASSPLHF.

The rearrangement uses TRBV5-4 and TRBJ1-4; TRBD1 is a possible D gene (5 bases). The CDR3 is made up of 15 amino acids. With 5 bases removed from V and 4 bases from J, the gap between germline ends came to 15 bases. The germline CDR1 and CDR2 sequences are SGHNT and YYREEE (reference sequence). The CDR3 bases are TGTGCCAGCAGTTCCATGGGGGGAAGTAATGAAAAACTGTTTTTT. Its translation: CASSSMGGSNEKLFF.

This clone was detected a few times. This chain uses TRBV3-1 (or the pseudogene TRBV3-2) with TRBJ1-1; D gene unclear. Trimming stripped 3 bases from V and 6 bases from J, with 8 bases between. The germline V gene encodes CDR1 LGHDT and CDR2 YNNKEL (reference sequence). There are 12 residues in the CDR3. The CDR3 DNA sequence: TGTGCCAGCAGCCATAGGGAGGCTGAAGCTTTCTTT. Residues: CASSHREAEAFF.

The chain is built from TRBV18 and TRBJ2-7; tentatively, D is TRBD1 (5 bases). This CDR3 is built from 13 residues. Germline CDR1 KGHSH, CDR2 LQKENI. V lost 1 base, J lost 3 bases, and 7 bases lay in between. The CDR3 protein is CASSPQQDYEQYF. The CDR3 region has the DNA TGTGCCAGCTCACCACAACAGGACTACGAGCAGTACTTC.

J is TRBJ1-5 and V is TRBV7-9; a possible D gene is TRBD1 (5 bases). The CDR3 loop spans 14 amino acids. The V gene's germline CDR1 is SEHNR and CDR2 FQNEAQ (reference sequence). The V end lost 1 base, the J end lost 4 bases, and 8 bases lay between the germline ends. CDR3 sequence reads: CASSLGGWNQPQHF. CDR3 DNA sequence: TGTGCCAGCAGCTTAGGGGGCTGGAATCAGCCCCAGCATTTT.

The rearrangement links TRBV6-1 to TRBJ2-1, with 9 bases fitting TRBD2. This CDR3 has 15 residues. V was pared by 2 bases and J by 2 bases, with 1 base of the junction left unmatched. Looked up from germline, CDR1 is MNHNS and CDR2 is SASEGT. CDR3 DNA: TGTGCCAGCAGTGAACTAGCGGGGCCCTACAATGAGCAGTTCTTC. Protein: CASSELAGPYNEQFF.

V gene TRBV2 combines with J gene TRBJ1-3, with 9 nucleotides matching TRBD1. The trim removed 10 bases at V and 1 base at J, leaving 8 bases unmatched. The CDR3 loop spans 15 amino acids. Germline V gives CDR1 SNHLY, CDR2 FYNNEI. The CDR3 here is CAIRTGVLSGNTIYF. In DNA, the CDR3 is TGTGCCATTCGGACAGGGGTTTTATCTGGAAACACCATATATTTT.

This clone was detected only once. The rearrangement joins TRBV4-1 to TRBJ1-4; D remains ambiguous. This CDR3 comprises 14 residues. V was cut by 1 base and J by 7 bases, with 10 bases left in between. Germline V gene sequence: CDR1 MGHRA, CDR2 YSYEKL. The CDR3: CASSQVEFGEKLFF. CDR3 bases: TGCGCCAGCAGCCAAGTGGAGTTTGGTGAAAAACTGTTTTTT.

The chain has TRBV3-1 (or the pseudogene TRBV3-2) and TRBJ2-1, with a tentative D call TRBD2 (5 bases). Germline-derived CDR1 and CDR2 are LGHDT and YNNKEL (reference sequence). The V and J ends lost 4 bases and 13 bases respectively, with 11 bases between them. The CDR3 runs 11 residues. This CDR3 is CASSRGPGQFF. CDR3 in DNA: TGTGCCAGCAGCCGCGGGCCAGGTCAGTTCTTC.

J is TRBJ1-4 and V is TRBV4-1, with D unclear. Trimming shortened V by 4 bases and J by 5 bases, and 17 bases separated the two germline ends. Per the germline V gene, CDR1 is MGHRA and CDR2 is YSYEKL. The CDR3 spans 16 residues. The CDR3 nucleotides read TGCGCCAGCAGCCCACCCCGAAGCCAGGCGAATGAAAAACTGTTTTTT. It specifies CASSPPRSQANEKLFF.

This rearrangement joins TRBV19 to TRBJ1-1, with a tentative D call TRBD1 (5 bases). Germline lookup yields CDR1 LNHDA and CDR2 SQIVND (reference sequence). The CDR3 contains 14 residues. V was clipped by 3 bases and J by 3 bases, with 11 bases between them. CDR3 bases: TGTGCCAGTAGTATTTGGGGGGGGTACACTGAAGCTTTCTTT. Protein: CASSIWGGYTEAFF.

The chain recombines TRBV19 with TRBJ2-1; 8 bases agree with TRBD2. The CDR3 is made up of 15 amino acids. V lost 5 bases, J lost 2 bases, and 5 bases stayed unmatched. The V gene's germline CDR1 is LNHDA and CDR2 SQIVND (reference sequence). The CDR3 is CASSRYGGAYNEQFF. The CDR3 DNA is TGTGCCAGTAGTCGTTACGGGGGGGCCTACAATGAGCAGTTCTTC.

The chain carries TRBV6-1 and TRBJ1-1, with TRBD1 identical over 8 bases. The CDR3 covers 14 residues. In germline, CDR1 is MNHNS, CDR2 SASEGT. V dropped 2 bases and J dropped 6; count of bases not matched to a gene: 5. CDR3 coding DNA: TGTGCCAGCAGTGAACAGGGGGCGCAGGCTGAAGCTTTCTTT. This translates into CASSEQGAQAEAFF.

As to this clone: Other nucleotide sequences in the sample specify the same CDR3. This rearrangement joins TRBV3-1 (or the pseudogene TRBV3-2) to TRBJ2-3, with unresolved D. The CDR3 is 12 residues long. Germline loops: CDR1 LGHDT, CDR2 YNNKEL (reference sequence). V dropped 1 base and J dropped 5 bases, with 4 bases sitting between them. CDR3 in amino acids: CASSQVRDTQYF. The CDR3, as DNA: TGTGCCAGCAGCCAAGTCCGAGATACGCAGTATTTT.